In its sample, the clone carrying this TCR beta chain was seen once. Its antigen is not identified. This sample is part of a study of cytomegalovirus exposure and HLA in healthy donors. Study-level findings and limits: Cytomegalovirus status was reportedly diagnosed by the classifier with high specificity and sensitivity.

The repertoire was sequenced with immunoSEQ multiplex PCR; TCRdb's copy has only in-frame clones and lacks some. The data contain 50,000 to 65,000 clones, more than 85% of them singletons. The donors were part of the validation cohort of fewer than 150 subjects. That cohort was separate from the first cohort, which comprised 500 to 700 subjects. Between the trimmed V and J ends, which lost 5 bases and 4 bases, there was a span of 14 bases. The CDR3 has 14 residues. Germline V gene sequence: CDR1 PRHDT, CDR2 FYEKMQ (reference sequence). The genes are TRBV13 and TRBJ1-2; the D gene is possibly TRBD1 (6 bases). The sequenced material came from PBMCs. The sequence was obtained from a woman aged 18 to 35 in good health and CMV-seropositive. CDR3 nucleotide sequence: TGTGCCAGCAGCCAGGGGTCCCGGAGCTATGGCTACACCTTC. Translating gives CASSQGSRSYGYTF.